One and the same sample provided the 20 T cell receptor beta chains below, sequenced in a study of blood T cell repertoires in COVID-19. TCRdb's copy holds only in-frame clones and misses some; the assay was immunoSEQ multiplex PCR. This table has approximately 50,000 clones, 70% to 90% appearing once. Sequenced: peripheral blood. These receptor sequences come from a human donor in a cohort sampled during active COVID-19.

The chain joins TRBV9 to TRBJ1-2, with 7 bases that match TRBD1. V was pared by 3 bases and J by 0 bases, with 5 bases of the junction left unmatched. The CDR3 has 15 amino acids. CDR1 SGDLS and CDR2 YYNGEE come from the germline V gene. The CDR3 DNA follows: TGTGCCAGCAGCGGGACAGGTATAGCTAACTATGGCTACACCTTC. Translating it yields CASSGTGIANYGYTF. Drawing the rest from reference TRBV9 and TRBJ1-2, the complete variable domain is DSGVTQTPKHLITATGQRVTLRCSPRSGDLSVYWYQQSLDQGLQFLIQYYNGEERAKGNILERFSAQQFPDLHSELNLSSLELGDSALYFCASSGTGIANYGYTFGSGTRLTVV.

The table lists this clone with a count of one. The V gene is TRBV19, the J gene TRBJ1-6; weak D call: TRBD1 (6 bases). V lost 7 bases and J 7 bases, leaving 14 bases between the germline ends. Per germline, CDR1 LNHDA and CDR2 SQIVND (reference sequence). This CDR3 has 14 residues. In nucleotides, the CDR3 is TGTGCCAGTAAGCGGACAGTGGAAAATTCACCCCTCCACTTT. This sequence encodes CASKRTVENSPLHF.

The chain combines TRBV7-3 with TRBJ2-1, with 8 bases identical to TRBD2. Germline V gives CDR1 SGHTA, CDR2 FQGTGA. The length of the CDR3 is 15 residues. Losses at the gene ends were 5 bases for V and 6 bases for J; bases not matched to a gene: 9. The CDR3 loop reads CASSPDPGLVNEQFF. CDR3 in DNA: TGTGCCAGCAGCCCTGATCCGGGACTAGTCAATGAGCAGTTCTTC.

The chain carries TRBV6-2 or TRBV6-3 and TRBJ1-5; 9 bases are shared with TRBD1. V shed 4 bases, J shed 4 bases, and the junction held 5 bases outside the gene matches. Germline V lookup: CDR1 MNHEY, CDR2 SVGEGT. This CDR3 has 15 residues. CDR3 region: CASSFGQGWNQPQHF. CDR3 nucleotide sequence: TGTGCCAGCAGTTTCGGACAGGGGTGGAATCAGCCCCAGCATTTT.

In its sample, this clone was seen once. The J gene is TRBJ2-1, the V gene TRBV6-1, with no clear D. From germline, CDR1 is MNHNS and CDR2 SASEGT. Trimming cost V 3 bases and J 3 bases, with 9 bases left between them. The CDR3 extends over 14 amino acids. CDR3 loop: CASSESPVYNEQFF. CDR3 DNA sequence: TGTGCCAGCAGTGAGAGCCCCGTCTACAATGAGCAGTTCTTC.

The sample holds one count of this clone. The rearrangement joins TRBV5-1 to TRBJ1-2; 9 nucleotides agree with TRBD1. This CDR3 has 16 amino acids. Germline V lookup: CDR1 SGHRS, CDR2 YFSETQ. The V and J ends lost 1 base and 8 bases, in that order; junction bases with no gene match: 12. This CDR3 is CASSLNPGQGPSGYTF. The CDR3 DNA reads TGCGCCAGCAGCTTGAATCCGGGACAGGGCCCATCCGGCTACACCTTC.

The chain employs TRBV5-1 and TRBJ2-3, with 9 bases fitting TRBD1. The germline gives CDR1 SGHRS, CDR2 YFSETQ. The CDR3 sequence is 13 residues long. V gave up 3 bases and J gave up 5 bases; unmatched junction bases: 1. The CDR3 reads CASSWTGEDTQYF. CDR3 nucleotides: TGCGCCAGCAGCTGGACAGGGGAAGATACGCAGTATTTT.

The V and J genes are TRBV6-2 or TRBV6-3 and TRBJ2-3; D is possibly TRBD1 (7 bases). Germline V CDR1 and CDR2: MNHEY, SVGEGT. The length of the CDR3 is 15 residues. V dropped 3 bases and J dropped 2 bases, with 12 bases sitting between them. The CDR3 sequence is CASSYAGQTTDTQYF. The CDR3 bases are TGTGCCAGCAGTTATGCGGGACAGACCACAGATACGCAGTATTTT.

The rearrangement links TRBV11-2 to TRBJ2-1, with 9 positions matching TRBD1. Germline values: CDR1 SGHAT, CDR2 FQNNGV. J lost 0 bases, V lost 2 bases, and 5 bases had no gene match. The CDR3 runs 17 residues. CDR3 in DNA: TGTGCCAGCAGCTTAAGGGGACAGGGAAGCTCCTACAATGAGCAGTTCTTC. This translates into CASSLRGQGSSYNEQFF.

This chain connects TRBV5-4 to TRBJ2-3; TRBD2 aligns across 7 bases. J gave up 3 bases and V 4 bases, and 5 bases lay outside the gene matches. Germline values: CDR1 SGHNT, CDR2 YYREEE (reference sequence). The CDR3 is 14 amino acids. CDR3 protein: CASSAGGGTDTQYF. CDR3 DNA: TGTGCCAGCAGCGCCGGGGGAGGGACAGATACGCAGTATTTT.

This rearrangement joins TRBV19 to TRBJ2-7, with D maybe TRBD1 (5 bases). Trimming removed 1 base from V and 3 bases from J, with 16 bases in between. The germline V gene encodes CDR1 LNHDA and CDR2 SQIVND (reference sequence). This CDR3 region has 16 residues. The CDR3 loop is CASSIVWGLGDYEQYF. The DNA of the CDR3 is TGTGCCAGTAGTATAGTTTGGGGCTTAGGGGACTACGAGCAGTACTTC.

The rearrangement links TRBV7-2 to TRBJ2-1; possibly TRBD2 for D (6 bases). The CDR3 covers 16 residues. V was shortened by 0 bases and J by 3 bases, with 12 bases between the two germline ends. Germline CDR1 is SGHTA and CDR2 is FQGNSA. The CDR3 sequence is CASSLAGSAGYNEQFF. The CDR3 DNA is TGTGCCAGCAGCTTAGCGGGTTCAGCGGGCTACAATGAGCAGTTCTTC.

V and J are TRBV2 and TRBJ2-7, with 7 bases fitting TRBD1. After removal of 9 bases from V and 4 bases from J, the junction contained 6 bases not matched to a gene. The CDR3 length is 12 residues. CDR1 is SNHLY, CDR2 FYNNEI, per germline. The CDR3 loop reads CASRDRVYEQYF. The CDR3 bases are TGTGCCAGTCGAGACAGGGTGTACGAGCAGTACTTC.

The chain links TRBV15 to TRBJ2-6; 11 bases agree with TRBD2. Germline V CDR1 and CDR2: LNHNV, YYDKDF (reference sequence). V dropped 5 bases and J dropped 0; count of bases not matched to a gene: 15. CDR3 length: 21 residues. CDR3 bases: TGTGCCACCAGCCACGAGACTACTAGCGGGGGTTACTACTCTGGGGCCAACGTCCTGACTTTC. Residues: CATSHETTSGGYYSGANVLTF.

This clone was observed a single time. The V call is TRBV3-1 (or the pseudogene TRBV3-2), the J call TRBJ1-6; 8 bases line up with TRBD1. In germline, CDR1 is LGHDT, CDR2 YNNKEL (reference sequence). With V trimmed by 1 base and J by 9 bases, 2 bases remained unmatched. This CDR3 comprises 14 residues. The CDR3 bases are TGTGCCAGCAGCCAAGGGACAGGGCTTTCACCCCTCCACTTT. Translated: CASSQGTGLSPLHF.

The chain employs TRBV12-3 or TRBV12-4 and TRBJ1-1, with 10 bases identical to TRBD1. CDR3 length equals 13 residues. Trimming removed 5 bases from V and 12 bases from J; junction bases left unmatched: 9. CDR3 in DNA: TGTGCCAGCAGTCAGGGACAGGGGTTAAAAACTTTCTTT. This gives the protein CASSQGQGLKTFF.

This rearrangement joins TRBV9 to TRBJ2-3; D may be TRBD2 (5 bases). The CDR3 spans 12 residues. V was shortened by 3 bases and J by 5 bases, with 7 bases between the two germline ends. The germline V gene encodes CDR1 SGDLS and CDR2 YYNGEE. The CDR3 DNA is TGTGCCAGCAGCGAACGGGGAGATACGCAGTATTTT. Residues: CASSERGDTQYF.

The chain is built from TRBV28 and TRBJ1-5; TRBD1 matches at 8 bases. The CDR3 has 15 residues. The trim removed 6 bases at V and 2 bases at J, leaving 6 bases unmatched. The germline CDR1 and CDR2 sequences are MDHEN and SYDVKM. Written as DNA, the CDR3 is TGTGCCAGCAGACCGACAGGGGTAGGCAATCAGCCCCAGCATTTT. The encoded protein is CASRPTGVGNQPQHF. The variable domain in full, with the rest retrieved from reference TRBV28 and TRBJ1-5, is DVKVTQSSRYLVKRTGEKVFLECVQDMDHENMFWYRQDPGLGLRLIYFSYDVKMKEKGDIPEGYSVSREKKERFSLILESASTNQTSMYLCASRPTGVGNQPQHFGDGTRLSIL.

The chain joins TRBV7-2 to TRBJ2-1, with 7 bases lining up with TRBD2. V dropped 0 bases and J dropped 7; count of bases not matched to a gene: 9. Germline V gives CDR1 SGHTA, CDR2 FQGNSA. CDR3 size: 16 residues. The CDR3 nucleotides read TGTGCCAGCAGCTTAGCGGCGGGAGAGGGGTGGAATGAGCAGTTCTTC. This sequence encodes CASSLAAGEGWNEQFF. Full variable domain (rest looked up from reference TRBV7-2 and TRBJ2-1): GAGVSQSPSNKVTEKGKDVELRCDPISGHTALYWYRQSLGQGLEFLIYFQGNSAPDKSGLPSDRFSAERTGGSVSTLTIQRTQQEDSAVYLCASSLAAGEGWNEQFFGPGTRLTVL.

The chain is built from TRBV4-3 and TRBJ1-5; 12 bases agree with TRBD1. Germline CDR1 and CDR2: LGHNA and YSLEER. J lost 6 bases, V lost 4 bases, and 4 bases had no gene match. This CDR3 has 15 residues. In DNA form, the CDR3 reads TGCGCCAGCAGCCGTGGGACAGGGGGCGTTCAGCCCCAGCATTTT. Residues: CASSRGTGGVQPQHF.